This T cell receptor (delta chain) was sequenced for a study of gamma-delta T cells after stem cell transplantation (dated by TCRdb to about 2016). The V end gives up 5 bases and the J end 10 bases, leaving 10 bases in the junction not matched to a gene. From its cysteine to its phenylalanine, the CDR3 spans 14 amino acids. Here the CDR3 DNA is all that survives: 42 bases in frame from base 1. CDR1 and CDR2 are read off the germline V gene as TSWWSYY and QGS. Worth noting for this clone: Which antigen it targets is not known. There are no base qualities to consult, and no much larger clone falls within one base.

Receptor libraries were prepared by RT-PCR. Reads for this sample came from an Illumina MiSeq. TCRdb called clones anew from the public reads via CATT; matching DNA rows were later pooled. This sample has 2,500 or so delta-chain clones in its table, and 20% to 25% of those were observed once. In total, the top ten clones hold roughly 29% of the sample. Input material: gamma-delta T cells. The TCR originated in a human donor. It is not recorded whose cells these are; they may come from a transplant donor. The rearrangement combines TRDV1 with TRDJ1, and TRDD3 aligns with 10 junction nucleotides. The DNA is TGTGCTCTTGGGAAGGGGGGATACGCGCGGGCACTCATCTTT. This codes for CALGKGGYARALIF.